This T cell receptor (beta chain) was found in a study of control samples from healthy donors and cancer patients. Assay: immunoSEQ multiplex PCR; the TCRdb copy retains only in-frame clones and omits some. The sample has some 40,000 clones, around 94% seen once; the top ten hold 20% to 30%. Trimming removed 7 bases from V and 4 bases from J, with 16 bases in between. This CDR3 contains 14 residues. CDR1 and CDR2 (germline): MNHEY, SVGAGI. The gene calls are TRBV6-5 and TRBJ2-5; D uncertain. The clonotype comes from a man aged 55-75 years in good health. What was sequenced was blood. CDR3 residues: CASKAAPSSETQYF. The CDR3 DNA is TGTGCCAGCAAGGCCGCCCCTAGTTCAGAGACCCAGTACTTC.